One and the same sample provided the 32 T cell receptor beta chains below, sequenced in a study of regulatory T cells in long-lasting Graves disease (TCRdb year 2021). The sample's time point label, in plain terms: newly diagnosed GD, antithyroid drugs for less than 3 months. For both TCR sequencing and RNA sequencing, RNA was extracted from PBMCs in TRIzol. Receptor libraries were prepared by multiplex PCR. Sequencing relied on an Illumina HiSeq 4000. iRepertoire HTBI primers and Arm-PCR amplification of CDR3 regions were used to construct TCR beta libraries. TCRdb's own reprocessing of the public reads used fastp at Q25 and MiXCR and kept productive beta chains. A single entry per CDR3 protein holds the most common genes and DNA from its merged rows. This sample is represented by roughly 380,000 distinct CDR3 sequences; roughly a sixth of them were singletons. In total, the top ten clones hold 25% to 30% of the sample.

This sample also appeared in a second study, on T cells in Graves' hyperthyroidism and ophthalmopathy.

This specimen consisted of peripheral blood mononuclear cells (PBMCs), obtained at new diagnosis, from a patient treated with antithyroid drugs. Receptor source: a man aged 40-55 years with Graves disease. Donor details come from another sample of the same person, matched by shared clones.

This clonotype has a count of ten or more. The CDR3 nucleotides read TGTGCCAGCACCCAGGGCGCCGGCAATCAGCCCCAGCATTTT. Residues: CASTQGAGNQPQHF. The chain carries TRBV6-1 and TRBJ1-5, with D tentatively TRBD1 (5 bases). The CDR3 is made up of 14 amino acids. Deletions cut 7 bases from V and 2 bases from J, with 12 bases between. Germline assignment: CDR1 MNHNS and CDR2 SASEGT.

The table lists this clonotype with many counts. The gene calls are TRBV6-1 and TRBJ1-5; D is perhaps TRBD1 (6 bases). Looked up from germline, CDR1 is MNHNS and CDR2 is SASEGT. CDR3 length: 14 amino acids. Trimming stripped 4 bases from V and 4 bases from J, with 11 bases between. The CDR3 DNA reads TGTGCCAGCAGTGCCGGACAGAAAAATCAGCCCCAGCATTTT. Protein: CASSAGQKNQPQHF.

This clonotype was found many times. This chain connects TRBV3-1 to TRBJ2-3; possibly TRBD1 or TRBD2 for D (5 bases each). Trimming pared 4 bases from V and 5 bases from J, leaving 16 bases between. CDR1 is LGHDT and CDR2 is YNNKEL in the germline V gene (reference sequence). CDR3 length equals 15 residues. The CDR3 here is CASSPLGTAGDTQYF. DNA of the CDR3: TGTGCCAGCAGCCCCCTCGGGACCGCCGGAGATACGCAGTATTTT.

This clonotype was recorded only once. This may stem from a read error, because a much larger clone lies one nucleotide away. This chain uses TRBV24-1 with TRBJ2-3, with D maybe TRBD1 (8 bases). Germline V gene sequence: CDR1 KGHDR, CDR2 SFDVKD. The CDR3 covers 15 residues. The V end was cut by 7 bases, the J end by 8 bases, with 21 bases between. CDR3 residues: CATSSGQGPGGTQYF. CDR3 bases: TGTGCCACCAGCAGCGGACAGGGACCGGGAGGTACGCAGTATTTT.

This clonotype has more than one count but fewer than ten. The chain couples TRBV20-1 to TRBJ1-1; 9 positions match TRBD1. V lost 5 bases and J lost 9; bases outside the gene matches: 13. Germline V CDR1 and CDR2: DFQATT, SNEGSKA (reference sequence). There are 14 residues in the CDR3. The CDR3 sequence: CSASRSGTGFKAFF. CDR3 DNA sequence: TGCAGTGCTTCAAGGTCCGGGACAGGGTTTAAAGCTTTCTTT.

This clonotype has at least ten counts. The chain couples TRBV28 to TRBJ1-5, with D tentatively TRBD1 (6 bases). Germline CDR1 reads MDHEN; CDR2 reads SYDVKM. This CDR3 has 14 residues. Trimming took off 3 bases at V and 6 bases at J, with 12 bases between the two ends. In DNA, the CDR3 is TGTGCCAGCAGTTTGAGGACAGACAGTCAGCCCCAGCATTTT. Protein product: CASSLRTDSQPQHF.

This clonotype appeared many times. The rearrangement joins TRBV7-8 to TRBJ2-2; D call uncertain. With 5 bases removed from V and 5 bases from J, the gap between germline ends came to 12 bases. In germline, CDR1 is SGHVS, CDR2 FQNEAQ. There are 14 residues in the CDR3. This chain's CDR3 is CASSPQVRTGELFF. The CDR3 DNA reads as TGTGCCAGCAGCCCTCAGGTGCGGACCGGGGAGCTGTTTTTT. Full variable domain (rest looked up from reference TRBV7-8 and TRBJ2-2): GAGVSQSPRYKVAKRGQDVALRCDPISGHVSLFWYQQALGQGPEFLTYFQNEAQLDKSGLPSDRFFAERPEGSVSTLKIQRTQQEDSAVYLCASSPQVRTGELFFGEGSRLTVL.

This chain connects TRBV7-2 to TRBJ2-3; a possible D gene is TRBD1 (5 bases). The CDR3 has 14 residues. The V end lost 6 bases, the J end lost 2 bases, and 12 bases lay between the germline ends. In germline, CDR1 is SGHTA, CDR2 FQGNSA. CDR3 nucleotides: TGTGCCAGCAGGTTCCAGGGTCCCACAGATACGCAGTATTTT. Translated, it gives CASRFQGPTDTQYF.

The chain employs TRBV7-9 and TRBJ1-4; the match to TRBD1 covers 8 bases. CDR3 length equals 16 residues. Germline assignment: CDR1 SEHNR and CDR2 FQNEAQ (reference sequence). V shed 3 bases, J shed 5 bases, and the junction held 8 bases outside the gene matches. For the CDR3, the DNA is TGTGCCAGCAGCTTTCGGCCGGGACAGGCGAATGAAAAACTGTTTTTT. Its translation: CASSFRPGQANEKLFF. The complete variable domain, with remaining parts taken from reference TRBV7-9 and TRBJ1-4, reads DTGVSQNPRHKITKRGQNVTFRCDPISEHNRLYWYRQTLGQGPEFLTYFQNEAQLEKSRLLSDRFSAERPKGSFSTLEIQRTEQGDSAMYLCASSFRPGQANEKLFFGSGTQLSVL.

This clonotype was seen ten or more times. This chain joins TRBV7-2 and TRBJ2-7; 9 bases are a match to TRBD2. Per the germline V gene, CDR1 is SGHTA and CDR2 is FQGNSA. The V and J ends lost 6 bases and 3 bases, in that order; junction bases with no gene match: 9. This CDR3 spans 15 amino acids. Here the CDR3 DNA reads TGTGCCAGCAGTCGTAGCGGGGGCGCGCTCTACGAGCAGTACTTC. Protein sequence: CASSRSGGALYEQYF. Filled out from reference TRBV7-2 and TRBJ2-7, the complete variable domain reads GAGVSQSPSNKVTEKGKDVELRCDPISGHTALYWYRQSLGQGLEFLIYFQGNSAPDKSGLPSDRFSAERTGGSVSTLTIQRTQQEDSAVYLCASSRSGGALYEQYFGPGTRLTVT.

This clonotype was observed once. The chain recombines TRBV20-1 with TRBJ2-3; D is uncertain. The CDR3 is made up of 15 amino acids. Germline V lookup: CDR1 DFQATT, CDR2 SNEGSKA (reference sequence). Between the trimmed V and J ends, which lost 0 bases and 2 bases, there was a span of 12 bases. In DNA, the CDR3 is TGCAGTGCTAGAGATGCAAAAACCTTCACAGATACGCAGTATTTT. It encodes CSARDAKTFTDTQYF.

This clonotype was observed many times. Here the CDR3 reads CASSPKGQFSYNEQFF. The CDR3 region has the DNA TGTGCCAGCAGTCCGAAAGGACAGTTCTCCTACAATGAGCAGTTCTTC. The chain couples TRBV27 to TRBJ2-1, with a tentative D call TRBD1 (6 bases). Trimming took 5 bases from V and 0 from J, leaving 14 bases between them. Germline V gives CDR1 MNHEY, CDR2 SMNVEV (reference sequence). The CDR3 loop spans 16 amino acids.

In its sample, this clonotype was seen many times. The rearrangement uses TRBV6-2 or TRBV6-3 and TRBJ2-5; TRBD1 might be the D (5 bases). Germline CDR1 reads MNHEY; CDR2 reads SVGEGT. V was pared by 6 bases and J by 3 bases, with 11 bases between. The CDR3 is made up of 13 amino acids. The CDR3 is CASSFRQKETQYF. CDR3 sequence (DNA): TGTGCCAGCAGCTTCCGACAGAAAGAGACCCAGTACTTC.

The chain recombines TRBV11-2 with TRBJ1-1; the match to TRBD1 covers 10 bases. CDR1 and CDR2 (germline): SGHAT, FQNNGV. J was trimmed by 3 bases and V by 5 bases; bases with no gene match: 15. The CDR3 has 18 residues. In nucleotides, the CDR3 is TGTGCCAGCAGCCCACACCGGGACAGGGGACTTTGGGACACTGAAGCTTTCTTT. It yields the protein CASSPHRDRGLWDTEAFF.

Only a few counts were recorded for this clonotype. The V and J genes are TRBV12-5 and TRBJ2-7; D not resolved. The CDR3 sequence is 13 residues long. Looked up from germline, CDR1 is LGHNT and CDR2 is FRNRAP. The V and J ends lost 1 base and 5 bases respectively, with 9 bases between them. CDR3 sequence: CASGLEGSHEQYF. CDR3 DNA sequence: TGTGCTAGTGGTTTGGAGGGTTCCCACGAGCAGTACTTC.

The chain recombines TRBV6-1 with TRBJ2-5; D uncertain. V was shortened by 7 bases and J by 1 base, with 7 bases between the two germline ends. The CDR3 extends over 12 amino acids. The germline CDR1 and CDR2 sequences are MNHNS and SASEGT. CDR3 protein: CASTQTQETQYF. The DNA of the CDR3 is TGTGCCAGCACTCAAACCCAAGAGACCCAGTACTTC.

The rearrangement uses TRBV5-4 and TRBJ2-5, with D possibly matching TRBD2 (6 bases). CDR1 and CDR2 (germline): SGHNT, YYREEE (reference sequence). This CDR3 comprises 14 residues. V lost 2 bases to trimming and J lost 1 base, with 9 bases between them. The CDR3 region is CASSFGTGQETQYF. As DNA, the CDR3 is TGTGCCAGCAGCTTTGGGACTGGCCAAGAGACCCAGTACTTC.

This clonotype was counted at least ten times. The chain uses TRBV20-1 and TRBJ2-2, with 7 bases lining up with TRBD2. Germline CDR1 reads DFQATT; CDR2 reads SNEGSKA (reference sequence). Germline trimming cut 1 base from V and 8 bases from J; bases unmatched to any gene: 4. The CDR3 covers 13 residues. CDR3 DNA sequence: TGCAGTGCTAGAGTCCGGGGAGGGGGGGAGCTGTTTTTT. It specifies CSARVRGGGELFF.

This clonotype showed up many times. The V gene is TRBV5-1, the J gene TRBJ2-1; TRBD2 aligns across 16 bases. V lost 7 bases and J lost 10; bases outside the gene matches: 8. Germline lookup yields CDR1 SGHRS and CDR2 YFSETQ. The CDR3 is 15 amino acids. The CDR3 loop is CASGGLAGGRGEQFF. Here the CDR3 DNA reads TGCGCCAGCGGGGGACTAGCGGGGGGGCGCGGGGAGCAGTTCTTC.

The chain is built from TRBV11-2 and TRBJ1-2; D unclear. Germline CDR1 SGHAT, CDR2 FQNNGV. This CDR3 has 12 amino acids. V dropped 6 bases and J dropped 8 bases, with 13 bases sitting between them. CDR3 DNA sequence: TGTGCCAGCAGTCCTCGTATGGAGGGCTACACCTTC. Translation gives CASSPRMEGYTF.

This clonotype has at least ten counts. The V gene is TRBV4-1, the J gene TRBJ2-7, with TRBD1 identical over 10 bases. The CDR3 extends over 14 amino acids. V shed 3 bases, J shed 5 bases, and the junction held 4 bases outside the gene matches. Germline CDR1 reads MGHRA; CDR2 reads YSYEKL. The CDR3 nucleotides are TGCGCCAGCAGCCACCGGGACAGGGGACACGAGCAGTACTTC. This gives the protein CASSHRDRGHEQYF.

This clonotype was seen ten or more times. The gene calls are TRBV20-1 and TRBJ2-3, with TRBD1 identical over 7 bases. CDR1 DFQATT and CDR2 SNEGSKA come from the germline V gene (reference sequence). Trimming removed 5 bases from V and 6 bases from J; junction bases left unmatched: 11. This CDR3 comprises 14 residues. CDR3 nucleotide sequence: TGCAGTGCTCCGCGAGGGGGCCGAGTCGATACGCAGTATTTT. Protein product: CSAPRGGRVDTQYF.

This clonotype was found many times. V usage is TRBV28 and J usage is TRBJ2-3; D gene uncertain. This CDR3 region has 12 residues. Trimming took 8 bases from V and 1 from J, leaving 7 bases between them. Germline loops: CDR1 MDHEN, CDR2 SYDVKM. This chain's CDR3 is CASGWGTDTQYF. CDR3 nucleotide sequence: TGTGCCAGCGGCTGGGGCACAGATACGCAGTATTTT.

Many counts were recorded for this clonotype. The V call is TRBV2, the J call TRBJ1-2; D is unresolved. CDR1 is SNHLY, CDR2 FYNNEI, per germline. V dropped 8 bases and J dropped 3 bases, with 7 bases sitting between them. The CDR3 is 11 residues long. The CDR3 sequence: CASRTDYGYTF. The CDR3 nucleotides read TGTGCCAGCCGGACTGACTATGGCTACACCTTC.

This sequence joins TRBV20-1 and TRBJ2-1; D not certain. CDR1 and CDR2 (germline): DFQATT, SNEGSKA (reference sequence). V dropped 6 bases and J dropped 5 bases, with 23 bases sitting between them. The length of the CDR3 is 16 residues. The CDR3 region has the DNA TGCAGTGCCGGTCATCGGGCCAGCAACCCGAACAATGAGCAGTTCTTC. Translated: CSAGHRASNPNNEQFF.

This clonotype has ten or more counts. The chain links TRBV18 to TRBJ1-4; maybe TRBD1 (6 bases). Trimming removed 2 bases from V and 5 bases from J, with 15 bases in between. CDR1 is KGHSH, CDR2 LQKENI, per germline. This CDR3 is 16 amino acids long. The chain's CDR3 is CASSPVPPQGNEKLFF. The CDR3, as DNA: TGTGCCAGCTCACCAGTCCCCCCACAGGGAAATGAAAAACTGTTTTTT.

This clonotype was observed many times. The CDR3 DNA sequence: TGTGCCAGCAGCGCCCGACAGGGCACTTACGAGCAGTACTTC. Residues: CASSARQGTYEQYF. V gene TRBV11-3 combines with J gene TRBJ2-7; 7 positions agree with TRBD1. J was trimmed by 4 bases and V by 5 bases; bases with no gene match: 8. In germline, CDR1 is SGHNT, CDR2 YENEEA. The CDR3 length is 14 residues.

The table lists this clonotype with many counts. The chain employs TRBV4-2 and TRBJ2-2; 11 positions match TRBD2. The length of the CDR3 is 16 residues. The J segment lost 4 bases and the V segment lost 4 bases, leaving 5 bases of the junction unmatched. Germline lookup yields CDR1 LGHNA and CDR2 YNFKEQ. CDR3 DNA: TGTGCCAGCAGCCTGGGACTAGCGGAGGGCACCGGGGAGCTGTTTTTT. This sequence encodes CASSLGLAEGTGELFF.

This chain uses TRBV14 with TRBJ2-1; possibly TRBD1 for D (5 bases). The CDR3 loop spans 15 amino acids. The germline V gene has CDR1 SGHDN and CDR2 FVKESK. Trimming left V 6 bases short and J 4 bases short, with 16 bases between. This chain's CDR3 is CASSQDIIQYNEQFF. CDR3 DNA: TGTGCCAGCAGTCAGGACATAATCCAGTACAATGAGCAGTTCTTC.

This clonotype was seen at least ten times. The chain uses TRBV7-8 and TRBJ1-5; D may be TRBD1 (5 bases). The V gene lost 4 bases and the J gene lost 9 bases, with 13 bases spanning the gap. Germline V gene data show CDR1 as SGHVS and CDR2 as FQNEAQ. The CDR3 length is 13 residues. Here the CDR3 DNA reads TGTGCCAGCAGCTCAGACCAGGGATCGCCCCAGCATTTT. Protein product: CASSSDQGSPQHF.

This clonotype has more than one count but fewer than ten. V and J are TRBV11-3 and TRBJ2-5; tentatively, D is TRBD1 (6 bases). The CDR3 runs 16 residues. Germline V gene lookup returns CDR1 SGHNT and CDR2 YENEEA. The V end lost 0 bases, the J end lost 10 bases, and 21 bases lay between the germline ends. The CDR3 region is CASSLDPRGAGGNQYF. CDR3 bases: TGTGCCAGCAGCTTAGATCCCAGGGGCGCTGGGGGAAACCAGTACTTC.

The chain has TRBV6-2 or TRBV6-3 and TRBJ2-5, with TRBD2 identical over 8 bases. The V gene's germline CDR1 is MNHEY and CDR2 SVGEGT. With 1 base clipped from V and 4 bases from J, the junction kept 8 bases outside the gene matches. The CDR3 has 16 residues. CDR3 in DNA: TGTGCCAGCAGTTACTGGTCCGGGGGGGCCGCAGAGACCCAGTACTTC. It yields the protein CASSYWSGGAAETQYF.